What follows are 30 T cell receptor beta chains derived from one specimen sequenced in a study of OX40 agonist ivuxolimab in advanced cancers. Profiled with immunoSEQ multiplex PCR; TCRdb holds only in-frame clones, not every one. The profile shows approximately 89,000 clones, roughly 89% of them singletons. Specimen: CD4+ or CD8+ T cells sorted from blood, collected in a trial of the OX40 agonist ivuxolimab. The receptor set was obtained from an adult with an advanced solid tumor such as melanoma, head and neck, liver or kidney cancer.

The chain couples TRBV6-5 to TRBJ1-3; D not resolved. V lost 6 bases and J 0 bases, leaving 6 bases between the germline ends. The germline CDR1 and CDR2 sequences are MNHEY and SVGAGI. The CDR3 spans 13 residues. This chain's CDR3 is CASRESSGNTIYF. CDR3 in DNA: TGTGCCAGCAGGGAGAGCTCTGGAAACACCATATATTTT.

V is TRBV6-5 and J is TRBJ2-1; the match to TRBD1 covers 7 bases. V dropped 0 bases and J dropped 5; count of bases not matched to a gene: 4. CDR3 length: 15 residues. Germline loops: CDR1 MNHEY, CDR2 SVGAGI. The CDR3 DNA reads as TGTGCCAGCAGTTACTCGTGGACAGGAAACAATGAGCAGTTCTTC. This gives the protein CASSYSWTGNNEQFF.

The gene calls are TRBV14 and TRBJ1-1; 7 bases match TRBD1. There are 14 residues in the CDR3. Germline loops: CDR1 SGHDN, CDR2 FVKESK. V was pared by 1 base and J by 4 bases, with 3 bases of the junction left unmatched. The CDR3 loop reads CASSQANRGTEAFF. CDR3 DNA sequence: TGTGCCAGCAGCCAAGCGAACAGGGGCACTGAAGCTTTCTTT.

V usage is TRBV18 and J usage is TRBJ1-1, with a tentative D call TRBD1 (6 bases). Germline assignment: CDR1 KGHSH and CDR2 LQKENI. The CDR3 covers 16 residues. V was shortened by 4 bases and J by 4 bases, with 19 bases between the two germline ends. This CDR3 reads CASSLSIQGGVTEAFF. The CDR3 DNA follows: TGTGCCAGCTCACTATCGATACAGGGAGGTGTCACTGAAGCTTTCTTT.

The V gene is TRBV5-5, the J gene TRBJ2-2, with a possible D match to TRBD1 (6 bases). This CDR3 region has 14 residues. The germline gives CDR1 SGHKS, CDR2 YYEKEE (reference sequence). V was trimmed by 6 bases and J by 1 base, leaving 10 bases between them. The CDR3 reads CASTQGWNTGELFF. The CDR3 nucleotides read TGTGCCAGCACCCAGGGGTGGAACACCGGGGAGCTGTTTTTT.

This chain joins TRBV28 and TRBJ2-2; 9 nucleotides line up with TRBD2. Unmatched junction bases numbered 14, after V lost 7 bases and J lost 8 bases. Germline V gene lookup returns CDR1 MDHEN and CDR2 SYDVKM. The length of the CDR3 is 16 residues. The CDR3 loop is CASMELGTSQTGELFF. DNA for the CDR3: TGTGCCAGCATGGAACTCGGGACTAGCCAAACTGGGGAGCTGTTTTTT.

This chain joins TRBV6-5 and TRBJ2-7; no reliable D call. Trimming stripped 6 bases from V and 2 bases from J, with 17 bases between. CDR3 length: 15 amino acids. Germline CDR1 and CDR2: MNHEY and SVGAGI. CDR3 DNA sequence: TGTGCCAGCAGCCTCCAACACGGCTCTCCCTACGAGCAGTACTTC. This codes for CASSLQHGSPYEQYF.

The chain couples TRBV5-1 to TRBJ1-2, with D unresolved. Looked up from germline, CDR1 is SGHRS and CDR2 is YFSETQ. Trimming removed 0 bases from V and 0 bases from J, with 9 bases in between. The CDR3 sequence is 15 residues long. The CDR3 loop is CASSLGQGANYGYTF. In DNA, the CDR3 is TGCGCCAGCAGCTTGGGGCAAGGAGCTAACTATGGCTACACCTTC. The whole variable domain, filled in from reference TRBV5-1 and TRBJ1-2, reads KAGVTQTPRYLIKTRGQQVTLSCSPISGHRSVSWYQQTPGQGLQFLFEYFSETQRNKGNFPGRFSGRQFSNSRSEMNVSTLELGDSALYLCASSLGQGANYGYTFGSGTRLTVV.

CDR3 residues: CATNRGQGTEAFF. In DNA form, the CDR3 reads TGTGCCACCAACAGGGGGCAGGGCACTGAAGCTTTCTTT. V usage is TRBV10-3 and J usage is TRBJ1-1; 9 nucleotides align to TRBD1. CDR1 and CDR2 from the germline V gene are ENHRY and SYGVKD. With 10 bases clipped from V and 4 bases from J, the junction kept 7 bases outside the gene matches. The CDR3 extends over 13 amino acids.

The count of this clone is one. The chain has TRBV5-1 and TRBJ2-5; no reliable D call. CDR1 and CDR2 from the germline V gene are SGHRS and YFSETQ. The CDR3 has 14 amino acids. V was cut by 2 bases and J by 5 bases, with 13 bases left in between. This CDR3 reads CASSFAQKGETQYF. DNA of the CDR3: TGCGCCAGCAGCTTCGCTCAAAAAGGGGAGACCCAGTACTTC.

This chain links TRBV7-9 with TRBJ2-7, with 7 bases identical to TRBD1. Germline V lookup: CDR1 SEHNR, CDR2 FQNEAQ (reference sequence). There are 16 residues in the CDR3. V shed 5 bases, J shed 2 bases, and the junction held 12 bases outside the gene matches. In nucleotides, the CDR3 is TGTGCCAGCAGCAAAAACCGGGACAGACTTGCCTACGAGCAGTACTTC. Protein sequence: CASSKNRDRLAYEQYF.

This chain links TRBV19 with TRBJ1-3; D is uncertain. Between the trimmed V and J ends, which lost 10 bases and 1 base, there was a span of 8 bases. This CDR3 region has 12 residues. Germline CDR1 LNHDA, CDR2 SQIVND (reference sequence). CDR3 sequence: CATVESGNTIYF. The CDR3 coding sequence is TGTGCCACCGTGGAATCTGGAAACACCATATATTTT.

A single count supports this clone. The V call is TRBV5-4, the J call TRBJ1-3; 7 positions agree with TRBD1. V lost 0 bases to trimming and J lost 0 bases; unmatched junction nucleotides: 9. This CDR3 contains 18 residues. CDR1 SGHNT and CDR2 YYREEE come from the germline V gene (reference sequence). CDR3 residues: CASSLGTGATLSGNTIYF. In DNA, the CDR3 is TGTGCCAGCAGCTTGGGGACAGGAGCTACCCTCTCTGGAAACACCATATATTTT.

This sequence joins TRBV9 and TRBJ2-2; D may be TRBD1 (6 bases). Deletions cut 4 bases from V and 9 bases from J, with 16 bases between. The CDR3 is made up of 14 amino acids. The germline CDR1 and CDR2 sequences are SGDLS and YYNGEE. The CDR3 sequence is CASSLQGGDRELFF. CDR3 in DNA: TGTGCCAGCAGCCTACAGGGTGGTGACCGGGAGCTGTTTTTT. The complete variable domain, with remaining parts taken from reference TRBV9 and TRBJ2-2, reads DSGVTQTPKHLITATGQRVTLRCSPRSGDLSVYWYQQSLDQGLQFLIQYYNGEERAKGNILERFSAQQFPDLHSELNLSSLELGDSALYFCASSLQGGDRELFFGEGSRLTVL.

In nucleotides, the CDR3 is TGTGCCAGCAGCTTCGCAGGCCGCTCCTACAATGAGCAGTTCTTC. Translation: CASSFAGRSYNEQFF. The rearrangement links TRBV7-8 to TRBJ2-1; D unclear. The V and J ends lost 3 bases and 0 bases respectively, with 9 bases between them. The CDR3 runs to 15 residues. The germline gives CDR1 SGHVS, CDR2 FQNEAQ. Based on the CDR3 plus reference TRBV7-8 and TRBJ2-1, the full variable domain is GAGVSQSPRYKVAKRGQDVALRCDPISGHVSLFWYQQALGQGPEFLTYFQNEAQLDKSGLPSDRFFAERPEGSVSTLKIQRTQQEDSAVYLCASSFAGRSYNEQFFGPGTRLTVL.

The chain employs TRBV5-8 and TRBJ2-3; maybe TRBD1 (6 bases). Germline CDR1 and CDR2: SGHTS and YDEGEE. The length of the CDR3 is 16 residues. Trimming stripped 5 bases from V and 1 base from J, with 17 bases between. The CDR3 DNA is TGTGCCAGCAGTCCAGGGGAGACAGGCGGCACAGATACGCAGTATTTT. Protein sequence: CASSPGETGGTDTQYF. Drawing the rest from reference TRBV5-8 and TRBJ2-3, the complete variable domain is EAGVTQSPTHLIKTRGQQATLRCSPISGHTSVYWYQQALGLGLQFLLWYDEGEERNRGNFPPRFSGRQFPNYSSELNVNALELEDSALYLCASSPGETGGTDTQYFGPGTRLTVL.

V usage is TRBV12-5 and J usage is TRBJ1-1; no clear D. The V end lost 2 bases, the J end lost 6 bases, and 10 bases lay between the germline ends. Germline V gene sequence: CDR1 LGHNT, CDR2 FRNRAP. The CDR3 is made up of 13 amino acids. The CDR3 loop is CASGLSTGAEAFF. As DNA, the CDR3 is TGTGCTAGTGGTTTGTCGACCGGGGCTGAAGCTTTCTTT.

This chain links TRBV19 with TRBJ2-5; D remains unclear. Germline V gene sequence: CDR1 LNHDA, CDR2 SQIVND (reference sequence). This CDR3 has 13 amino acids. Trimming took off 3 bases at V and 5 bases at J, with 10 bases between the two ends. This CDR3 reads CASSMGPSETQYF. In DNA, the CDR3 is TGTGCCAGTAGTATGGGCCCCAGTGAGACCCAGTACTTC.

The chain employs TRBV6-6 and TRBJ2-5; D gene ambiguous. The germline V gene encodes CDR1 MNHNY and CDR2 SVGAGI (reference sequence). This CDR3 spans 11 amino acids. V gave up 5 bases and J gave up 2 bases, with 3 bases separating them. CDR3 DNA sequence: TGTGCCAGCAGTCCACAAGAGACCCAGTACTTC. Protein: CASSPQETQYF.

The chain combines TRBV18 with TRBJ1-2; TRBD1 matches 10 bases. The CDR3 spans 18 residues. Germline V gene data show CDR1 as KGHSH and CDR2 as LQKENI. The trim removed 3 bases at V and 0 bases at J, leaving 10 bases unmatched. CDR3 region: CASSPRSMGQGSNYGYTF. The CDR3 region has the DNA TGTGCCAGCTCACCGCGGAGTATGGGACAGGGGTCTAACTATGGCTACACCTTC.

A remark on this clone: Mismatch with germline at one junction end may stem from a read error. This sample includes further DNA sequences coding for the same CDR3. This rearrangement joins TRBV10-3 to TRBJ1-2; TRBD1 is a possible D gene (6 bases). This CDR3 region has 12 residues. Germline V lookup: CDR1 ENHRY, CDR2 SYGVKD. CDR3 in amino acids: CAIQRNRDGYTF. The CDR3, as DNA: TGCGCCATCCAGCGCAACAGGGACGGCTACACCTTC.

V gene TRBV9 combines with J gene TRBJ2-2; possible D gene TRBD2, 6 bases. Germline values: CDR1 SGDLS, CDR2 YYNGEE. This CDR3 contains 16 residues. The V end lost 4 bases, the J end lost 2 bases, and 15 bases lay between the germline ends. The CDR3 region has the DNA TGTGCCAGCAGCTACAGCGTGGGGGGTAACACCGGGGAGCTGTTTTTT. Amino acids: CASSYSVGGNTGELFF.

The chain has TRBV9 and TRBJ2-3; TRBD2 agrees at 12 bases. V was clipped by 3 bases and J by 4 bases; unmatched bases: 3. Looked up from germline, CDR1 is SGDLS and CDR2 is YYNGEE. The CDR3 runs 15 residues. As DNA, the CDR3 is TGTGCCAGCAGCGGCGGGACTAGCGGGCCAGATACGCAGTATTTT. Residues: CASSGGTSGPDTQYF.

The gene calls are TRBV2 and TRBJ1-2; D might be TRBD1 (5 bases). The germline V and J ends were trimmed by 7 bases and 4 bases, with 13 bases remaining between them. This CDR3 has 13 residues. The germline V gene has CDR1 SNHLY and CDR2 FYNNEI. The CDR3: CASTPGAVYGYTF. For the CDR3, the DNA is TGTGCCAGCACCCCTGGGGCGGTCTATGGCTACACCTTC.

This chain links TRBV5-1 with TRBJ2-1; D possibly corresponds to TRBD2 (7 bases). Germline V gives CDR1 SGHRS, CDR2 YFSETQ. Trimming cost V 4 bases and J 0 bases, with 11 bases left between them. This CDR3 region has 15 residues. The CDR3 here is CASSEGGNSYNEQFF. CDR3 coding DNA: TGCGCCAGCAGCGAGGGGGGGAACTCCTACAATGAGCAGTTCTTC.

CDR3 coding DNA: TGTGCCAGCAGGCCCTTCGCGAACACCGGGGAGCTGTTTTTT. Protein: CASRPFANTGELFF. The V call is TRBV2, the J call TRBJ2-2; D gene unclear. The V gene's germline CDR1 is SNHLY and CDR2 FYNNEI. V lost 6 bases and J lost 0, with 8 bases in between. The CDR3 length is 14 residues.

The rearrangement links TRBV6-1 to TRBJ1-2; TRBD1 might be the D (5 bases). Trimming cost V 2 bases and J 4 bases, with 14 bases left between them. There are 15 residues in the CDR3. Germline V gene data show CDR1 as MNHNS and CDR2 as SASEGT. The CDR3 loop is CASSERGRETYGYTF. The DNA of the CDR3 is TGTGCCAGCAGTGAAAGGGGCAGGGAAACCTATGGCTACACCTTC.

Points on this clone: Since a much larger clone is just one base distant, this may be a read error. J is TRBJ1-1 and V is TRBV27, with D uncertain. The CDR3 has 14 amino acids. CDR1 and CDR2 from the germline V gene are MNHEY and SMNVEV (reference sequence). Trimming took off 4 bases at V and 4 bases at J, with 13 bases between the two ends. The CDR3 coding sequence is TGTGCCAGCAGTTGGAGGACTTTCGGCACTGAAGCTTTCTTT. Translated: CASSWRTFGTEAFF.

The chain is built from TRBV5-6 and TRBJ2-3, with 7 bases aligning to TRBD1. This CDR3 has 14 residues. Germline V gene lookup returns CDR1 SGHDT and CDR2 YYEEEE. With 2 bases clipped from V and 4 bases from J, the junction kept 4 bases outside the gene matches. Here the CDR3 DNA reads TGTGCCAGCAGCTTTGACAGGGTGGCAGATACGCAGTATTTT. Translation: CASSFDRVADTQYF. The full variable domain, in which reference TRBV5-6 and TRBJ2-3 provide the parts outside the CDR3, is DAGVTQSPTHLIKTRGQQVTLRCSPKSGHDTVSWYQQALGQGPQFIFQYYEEEERQRGNFPDRFSGHQFPNYSSELNVNALLLGDSALYLCASSFDRVADTQYFGPGTRLTVL.

This clone has just one count. V gene TRBV6-6 combines with J gene TRBJ1-5, with a tentative D call TRBD1 (5 bases). V lost 7 bases and J 0 bases, leaving 10 bases between the germline ends. The CDR3 is 14 residues long. From germline, CDR1 is MNHNY and CDR2 SVGAGI (reference sequence). This CDR3 reads CASTPGGSNQPQHF. CDR3 DNA: TGTGCCAGCACCCCGGGGGGTAGCAATCAGCCCCAGCATTTT.